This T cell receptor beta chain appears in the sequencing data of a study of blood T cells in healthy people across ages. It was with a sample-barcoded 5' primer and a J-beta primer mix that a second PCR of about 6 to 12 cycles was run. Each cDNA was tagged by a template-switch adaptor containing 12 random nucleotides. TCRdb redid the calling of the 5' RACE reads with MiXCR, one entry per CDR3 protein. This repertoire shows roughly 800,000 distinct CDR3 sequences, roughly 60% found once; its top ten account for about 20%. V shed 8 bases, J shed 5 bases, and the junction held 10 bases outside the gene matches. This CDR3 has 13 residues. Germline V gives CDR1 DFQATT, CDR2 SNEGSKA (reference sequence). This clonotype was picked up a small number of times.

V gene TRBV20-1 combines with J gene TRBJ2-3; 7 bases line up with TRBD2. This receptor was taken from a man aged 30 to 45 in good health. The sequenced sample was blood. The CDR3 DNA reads TGCAGTTCTAATGGGGGGAGGGGAGATACGCAGTATTTT. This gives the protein CSSNGGRGDTQYF.